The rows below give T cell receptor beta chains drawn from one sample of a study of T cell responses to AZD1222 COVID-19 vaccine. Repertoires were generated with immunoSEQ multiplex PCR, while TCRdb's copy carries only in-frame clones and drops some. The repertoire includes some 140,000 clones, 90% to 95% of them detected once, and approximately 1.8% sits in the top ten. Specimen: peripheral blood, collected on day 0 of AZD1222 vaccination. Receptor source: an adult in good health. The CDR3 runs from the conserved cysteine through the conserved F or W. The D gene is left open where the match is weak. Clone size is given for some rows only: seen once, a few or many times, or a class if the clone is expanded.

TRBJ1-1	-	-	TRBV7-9	TGTGCCAGCAGCCCACATGGCGGTAGGTCGGGAAGGGCGAACACTGAAGCTTTCTTT	CASSPHGGRSGRANTEAFF
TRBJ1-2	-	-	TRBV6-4	TGTGCCAGCAGTGAGGTTGGAGGCCGATCTGCTGGTGGCTATGGCTACACCTTC	CASSEVGGRSAGGYGYTF
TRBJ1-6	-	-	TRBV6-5	TGTGCCAGCAGTTACCAAAACCCAGGGTCCGGTTCACCCCTCCACTTT	CASSYQNPGSGSPLHF
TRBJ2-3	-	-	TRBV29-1	TGCAGCGCTGGGGGAACTTCGGGCGGCACAGATACGCAGTATTTT	CSAGGTSGGTDTQYF
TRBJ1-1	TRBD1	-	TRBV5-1	TGCGCCAGCAGCTCATTCGCGACAGGGGGCGACACTGAAGCTTTCTTT	CASSSFATGGDTEAFF
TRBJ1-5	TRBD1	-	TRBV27	TGTGCCAGCAGTAAAGACAGGGGGCGCGATCAGCCCCAGCATTTT	CASSKDRGRDQPQHF
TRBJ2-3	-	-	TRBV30	TGTGCCTGGGCTGGGGTCCCGCGGGATACGCAGTATTTT	CAWAGVPRDTQYF
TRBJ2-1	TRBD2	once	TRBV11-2	TGTGCCAGCAGCTTGAGCGGGGGGGTGAACAATGAGCAGTTCTTC	CASSLSGGVNNEQFF
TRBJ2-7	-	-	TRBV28	TGTGCCAGCAGTTTGGTCAGTTCTTCCGAGCAGTACTTC	CASSLVSSSEQYF
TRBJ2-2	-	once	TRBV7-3	TGTGCCAGCAGCTCCCGACGGTTCGTGGGCGATATAAAGAACACCGGGGAGCTGTTTTTT	CASSSRRFVGDIKNTGELFF
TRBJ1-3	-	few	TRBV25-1	TGTGCCAGCAGTGAATCCTTTTGGAGCTCTGGAAACACCATATATTTT	CASSESFWSSGNTIYF
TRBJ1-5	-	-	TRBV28	TGTGCCAGCAGTTTATCAATAGGGGGTCAGCCCCAGCATTTT	CASSLSIGGQPQHF
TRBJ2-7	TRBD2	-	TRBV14	TGTGCCAGCAGCCGAGTCTGGGGGGGGGAGCAGTACTTC	CASSRVWGGEQYF
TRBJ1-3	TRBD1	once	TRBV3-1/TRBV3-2	TGTGCCAGCAGCCAAGATTGGGGACAGGGCGCTGGAAACACCATATATTTT	CASSQDWGQGAGNTIYF
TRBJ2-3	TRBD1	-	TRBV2	TGTGCCAGCCTCGTTCTCCAGGGGGCGGCAGATACGCAGTATTTT	CASLVLQGAADTQYF
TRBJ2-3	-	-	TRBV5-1	TGCGCCACAAAGGCGGGACCCCTTAGCACAGATACGCAGTATTTT	CATKAGPLSTDTQYF
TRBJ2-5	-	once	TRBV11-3	TGTGCCAGCAGTGACGAAAAGGAGACCCAGTACTTC	CASSDEKETQYF
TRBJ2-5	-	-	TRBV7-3	TGTGCCAGCAGATGGGACTGGGAAGAGACCCAGTACTTC	CASRWDWEETQYF
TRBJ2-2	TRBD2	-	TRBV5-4	TGTGCCAGCAGCCCTGGACTAGCGGGAGTCTCCGGGGAGCTGTTTTTT	CASSPGLAGVSGELFF
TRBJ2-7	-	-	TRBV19	TGTGCCAGTAGTAGGAGCGACGGCTCCTACGAGCAGTACTTC	CASSRSDGSYEQYF
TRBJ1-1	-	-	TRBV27	TGTGCCAGCAGTTTAGGCGGGTTTTTTAACACTGAAGCTTTCTTT	CASSLGGFFNTEAFF
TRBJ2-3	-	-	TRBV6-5	TGTGCCAGCAGTTATAATAGTAAGGGGCGGGCAGATACGCAGTATTTT	CASSYNSKGRADTQYF
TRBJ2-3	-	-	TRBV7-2	TGTGCCAGCAGCTTTCTAGCGTCCCGCACAGATACGCAGTATTTT	CASSFLASRTDTQYF
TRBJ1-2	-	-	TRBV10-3	TGTGCCATCAGTGAGTCACCGGGGGAGGGCTACACCTTC	CAISESPGEGYTF
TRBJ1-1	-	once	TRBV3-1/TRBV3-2	TGTGCCAGTCAAAAGATTGGAGGGGGGACTGAAGCTTTCTTT	CASQKIGGGTEAFF
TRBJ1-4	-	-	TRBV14	TGTGCCAGCAGCCAAGTAGATCTAGGGCCGGGGGCGAATGAAAAACTGTTTTTT	CASSQVDLGPGANEKLFF
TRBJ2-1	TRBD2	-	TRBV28	TGTGCCAGCAGCCTGACTAGCGGGAGATTCAATGAGCAGTTCTTC	CASSLTSGRFNEQFF
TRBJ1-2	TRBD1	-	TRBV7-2	TGTGCCAGCAGCTCTGGGACAGGGGGTAGTTTGGGCCGGGGCTACACCTTC	CASSSGTGGSLGRGYTF
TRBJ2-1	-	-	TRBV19	TGTGCCAGTAGTATCCGGGACACGTACAATGAGCAGTTCTTC	CASSIRDTYNEQFF
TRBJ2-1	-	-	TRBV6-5	TGTGCCAGCAGTTCTCAGCCTGGCCGCCACAATGAGCAGTTCTTC	CASSSQPGRHNEQFF
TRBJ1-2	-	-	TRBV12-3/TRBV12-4	TGTGCCAGCAGTTTAAAGGCAGGGCGACGCTACACCTTC	CASSLKAGRRYTF
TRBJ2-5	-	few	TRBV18	TGTGCCAGCTCGCGCGACCGGGAAGTCACGTACTTC	CASSRDREVTYF
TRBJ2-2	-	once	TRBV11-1	TGTGCCAGCAGCTTAGGACAGATCAACACCGGGGAGCTGTTTTTT	CASSLGQINTGELFF
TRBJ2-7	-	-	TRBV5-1	TGCGCCAGCAGCTTGGGGCCAGACGGGAGACTCTCCTACGAGCAGTACTTC	CASSLGPDGRLSYEQYF
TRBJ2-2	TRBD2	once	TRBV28	TGTGCCAGCAGTTCCACGGGACTAGCGGGAGGGAGGTCCACCGGGGAGCTGTTTTTT	CASSSTGLAGGRSTGELFF
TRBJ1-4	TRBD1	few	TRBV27	TGTGCCAGCAGTTTATCCGACAGGGAGGCTGAAAAACTGTTTTTT	CASSLSDREAEKLFF
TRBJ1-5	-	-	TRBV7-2	TGTGCCAGCAGCTTAAGGTTTAGTAATCAGCCCCAGCATTTT	CASSLRFSNQPQHF
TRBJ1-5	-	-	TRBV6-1	TGTGCCAGCAGTGAAGGGCAGCACGCGGCGCCCCAGCATTTT	CASSEGQHAAPQHF
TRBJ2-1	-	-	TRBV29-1	TGCAGCGTTGAAGATCCAGGGGGGAGAACGGGATACAATGAGCAGTTCTTC	CSVEDPGGRTGYNEQFF